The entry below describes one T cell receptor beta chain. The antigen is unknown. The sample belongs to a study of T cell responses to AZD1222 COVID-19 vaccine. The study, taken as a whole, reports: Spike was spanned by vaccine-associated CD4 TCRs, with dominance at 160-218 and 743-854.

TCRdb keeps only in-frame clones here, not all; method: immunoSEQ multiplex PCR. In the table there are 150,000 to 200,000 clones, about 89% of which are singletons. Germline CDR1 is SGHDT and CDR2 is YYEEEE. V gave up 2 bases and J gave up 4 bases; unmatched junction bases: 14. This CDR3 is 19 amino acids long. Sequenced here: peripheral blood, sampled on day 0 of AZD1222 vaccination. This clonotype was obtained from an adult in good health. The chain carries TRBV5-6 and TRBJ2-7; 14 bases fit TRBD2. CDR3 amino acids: CASSFAVGTSGRPLYEQYF. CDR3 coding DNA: TGTGCCAGCAGCTTTGCCGTCGGGACTAGCGGGAGACCCCTTTACGAGCAGTACTTC.